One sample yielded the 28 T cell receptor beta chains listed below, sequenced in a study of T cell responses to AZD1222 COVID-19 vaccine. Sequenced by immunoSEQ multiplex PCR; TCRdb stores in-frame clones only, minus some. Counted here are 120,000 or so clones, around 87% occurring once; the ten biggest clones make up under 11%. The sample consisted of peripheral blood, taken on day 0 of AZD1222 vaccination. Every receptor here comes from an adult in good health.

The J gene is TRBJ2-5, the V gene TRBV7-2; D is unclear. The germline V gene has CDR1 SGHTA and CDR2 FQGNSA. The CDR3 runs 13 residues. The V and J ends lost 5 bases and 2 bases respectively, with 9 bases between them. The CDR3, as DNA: TGTGCCAGCAGCATACTACTGCAAGAGACCCAGTACTTC. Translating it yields CASSILLQETQYF.

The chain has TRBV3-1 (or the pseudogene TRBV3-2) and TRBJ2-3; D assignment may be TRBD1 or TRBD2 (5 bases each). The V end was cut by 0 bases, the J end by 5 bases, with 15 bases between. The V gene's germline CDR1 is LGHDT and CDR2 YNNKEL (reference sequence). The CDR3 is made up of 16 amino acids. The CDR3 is CASSQDLRGVEDTQYF. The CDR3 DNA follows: TGTGCCAGCAGCCAAGATCTGCGAGGGGTGGAAGATACGCAGTATTTT.

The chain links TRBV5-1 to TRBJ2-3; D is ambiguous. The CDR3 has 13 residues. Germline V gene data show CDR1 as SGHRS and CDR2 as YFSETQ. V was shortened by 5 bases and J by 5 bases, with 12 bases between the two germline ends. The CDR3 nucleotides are TGCGCCAGCAGTCCTTTCCCAGGAGATACGCAGTATTTT. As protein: CASSPFPGDTQYF.

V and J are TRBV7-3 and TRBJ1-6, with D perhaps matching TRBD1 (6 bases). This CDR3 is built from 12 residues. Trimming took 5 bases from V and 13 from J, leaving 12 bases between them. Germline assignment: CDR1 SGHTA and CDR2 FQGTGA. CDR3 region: CASSVQGEPLHF. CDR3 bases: TGTGCCAGCAGCGTACAGGGAGAGCCCCTCCACTTT.

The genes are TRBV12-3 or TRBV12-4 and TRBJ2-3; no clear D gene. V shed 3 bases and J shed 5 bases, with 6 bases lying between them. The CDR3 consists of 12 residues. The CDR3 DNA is TGTGCCAGCAGTTTGGTTGGAGATACGCAGTATTTT. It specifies CASSLVGDTQYF.

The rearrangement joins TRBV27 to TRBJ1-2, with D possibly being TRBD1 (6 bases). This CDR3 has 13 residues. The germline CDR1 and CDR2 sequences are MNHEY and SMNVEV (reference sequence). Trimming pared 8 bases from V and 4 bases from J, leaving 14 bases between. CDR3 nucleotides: TGTGCCAGCGGCCTGACAGGATCCTATGGCTACACCTTC. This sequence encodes CASGLTGSYGYTF.

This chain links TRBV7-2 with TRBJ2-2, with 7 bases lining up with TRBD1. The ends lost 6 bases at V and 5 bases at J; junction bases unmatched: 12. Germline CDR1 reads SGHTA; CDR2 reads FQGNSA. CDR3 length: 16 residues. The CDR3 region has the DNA TGTGCCAGCAGTCCCTATACGGACAGGAGGACCGGGGAGCTGTTTTTT. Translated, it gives CASSPYTDRRTGELFF.

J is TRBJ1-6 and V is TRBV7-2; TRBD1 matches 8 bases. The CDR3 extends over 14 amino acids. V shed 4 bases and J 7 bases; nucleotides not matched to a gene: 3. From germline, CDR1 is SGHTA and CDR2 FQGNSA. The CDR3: CASSYRTGNSPLHF. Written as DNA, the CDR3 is TGTGCCAGCAGCTACCGGACAGGGAATTCACCCCTCCACTTT.

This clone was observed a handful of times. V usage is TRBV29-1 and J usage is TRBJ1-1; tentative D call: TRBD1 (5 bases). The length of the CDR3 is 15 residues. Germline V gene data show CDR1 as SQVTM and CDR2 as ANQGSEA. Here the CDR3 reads CSFTWGGTMNTEAFF. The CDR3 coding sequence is TGCAGTTTTACCTGGGGGGGAACCATGAACACTGAAGCTTTCTTT.

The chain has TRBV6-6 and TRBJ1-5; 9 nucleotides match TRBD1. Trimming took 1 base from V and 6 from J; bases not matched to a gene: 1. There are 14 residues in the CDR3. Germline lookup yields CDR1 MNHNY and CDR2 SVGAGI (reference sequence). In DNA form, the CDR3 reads TGTGCCAGCAGTTACTACAGGGGGCCTCAGCCCCAGCATTTT. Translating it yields CASSYYRGPQPQHF.

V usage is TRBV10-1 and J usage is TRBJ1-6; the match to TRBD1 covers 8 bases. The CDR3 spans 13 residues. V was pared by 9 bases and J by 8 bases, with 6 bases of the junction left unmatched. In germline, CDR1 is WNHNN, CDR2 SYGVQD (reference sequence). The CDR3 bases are TGCGCCAGGAAACAGGGGGATTATTCACCCCTCCACTTT. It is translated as CARKQGDYSPLHF.

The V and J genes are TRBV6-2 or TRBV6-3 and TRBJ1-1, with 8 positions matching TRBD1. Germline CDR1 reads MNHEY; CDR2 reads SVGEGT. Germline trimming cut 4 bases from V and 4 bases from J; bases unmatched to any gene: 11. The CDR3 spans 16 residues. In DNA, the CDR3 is TGTGCCAGCAGTTCCGGGACAGGTCTAAGGAGCACTGAAGCTTTCTTT. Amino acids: CASSSGTGLRSTEAFF.

CDR3 in amino acids: CASSFTGYNEQFF. DNA for the CDR3: TGTGCCAGCAGCTTTACAGGTTACAATGAGCAGTTCTTC. The J gene is TRBJ2-1, the V gene TRBV11-2; D perhaps matches TRBD1 (5 bases). The V gene's germline CDR1 is SGHAT and CDR2 FQNNGV. Trimming left V 3 bases short and J 4 bases short, with 7 bases between. CDR3 length equals 13 residues.

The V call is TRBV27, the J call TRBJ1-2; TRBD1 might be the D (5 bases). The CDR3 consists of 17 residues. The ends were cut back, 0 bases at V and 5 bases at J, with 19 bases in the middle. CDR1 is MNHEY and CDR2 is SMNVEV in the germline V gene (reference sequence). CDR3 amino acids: CASSLSTSFGARYGYTF. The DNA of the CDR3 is TGTGCCAGCAGTTTATCCACTTCATTCGGGGCGCGATATGGCTACACCTTC.

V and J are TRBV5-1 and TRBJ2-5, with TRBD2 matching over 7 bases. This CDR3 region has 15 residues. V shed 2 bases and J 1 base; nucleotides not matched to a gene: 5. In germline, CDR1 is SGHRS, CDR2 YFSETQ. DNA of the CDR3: TGCGCCAGCAGCTTAGACCCTAGCGGCCAAGAGACCCAGTACTTC. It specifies CASSLDPSGQETQYF.

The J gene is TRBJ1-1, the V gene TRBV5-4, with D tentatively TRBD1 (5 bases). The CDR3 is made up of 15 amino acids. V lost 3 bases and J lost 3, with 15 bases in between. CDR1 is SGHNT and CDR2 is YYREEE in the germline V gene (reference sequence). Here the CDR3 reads CASSSGTRRDTEAFF. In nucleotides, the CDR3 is TGTGCCAGCAGCTCCGGGACCAGGAGGGACACTGAAGCTTTCTTT.

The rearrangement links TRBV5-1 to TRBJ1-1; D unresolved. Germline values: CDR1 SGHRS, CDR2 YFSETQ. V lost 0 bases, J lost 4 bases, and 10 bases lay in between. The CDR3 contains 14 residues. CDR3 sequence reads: CASSLDIGITEAFF. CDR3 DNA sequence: TGCGCCAGCAGCTTGGATATAGGGATCACTGAAGCTTTCTTT.

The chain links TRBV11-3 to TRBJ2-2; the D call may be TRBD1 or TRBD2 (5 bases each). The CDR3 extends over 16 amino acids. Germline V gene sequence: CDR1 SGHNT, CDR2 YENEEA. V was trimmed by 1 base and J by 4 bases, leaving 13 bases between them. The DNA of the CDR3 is TGTGCCAGCAGCTTAGCTTTGGCAGGGACCACCGGGGAGCTGTTTTTT. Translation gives CASSLALAGTTGELFF.

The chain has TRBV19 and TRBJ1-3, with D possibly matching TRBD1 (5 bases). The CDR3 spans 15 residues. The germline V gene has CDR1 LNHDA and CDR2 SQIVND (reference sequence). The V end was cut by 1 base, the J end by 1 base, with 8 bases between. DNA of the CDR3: TGTGCCAGTAGTATAGGGACATCTTCTGGAAACACCATATATTTT. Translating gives CASSIGTSSGNTIYF. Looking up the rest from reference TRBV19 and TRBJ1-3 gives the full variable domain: DGGITQSPKYLFRKEGQNVTLSCEQNLNHDAMYWYRQDPGQGLRLIYYSQIVNDFQKGDIAEGYSVSREKKESFPLTVTSAQKNPTAFYLCASSIGTSSGNTIYFGEGSWLTVV.

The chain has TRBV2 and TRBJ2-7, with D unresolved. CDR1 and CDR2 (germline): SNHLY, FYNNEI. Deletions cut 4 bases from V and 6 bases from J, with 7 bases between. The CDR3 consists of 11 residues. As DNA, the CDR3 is TGTGCCAGCAGTGGTCCCCTCGAGCAGTACTTC. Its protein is CASSGPLEQYF.

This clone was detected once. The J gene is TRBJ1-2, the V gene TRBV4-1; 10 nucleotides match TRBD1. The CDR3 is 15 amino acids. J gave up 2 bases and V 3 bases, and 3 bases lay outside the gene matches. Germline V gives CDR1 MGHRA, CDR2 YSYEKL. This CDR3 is CASSQGQGSNYGYTF. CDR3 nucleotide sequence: TGCGCCAGCAGCCAGGGACAGGGGTCAAACTATGGCTACACCTTC.

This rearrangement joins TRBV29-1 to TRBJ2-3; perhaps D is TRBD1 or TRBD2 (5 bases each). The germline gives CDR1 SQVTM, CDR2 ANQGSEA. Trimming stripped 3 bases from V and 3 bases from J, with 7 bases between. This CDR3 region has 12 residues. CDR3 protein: CSVDGGTDTQYF. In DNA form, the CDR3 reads TGCAGCGTTGATGGGGGTACAGATACGCAGTATTTT.

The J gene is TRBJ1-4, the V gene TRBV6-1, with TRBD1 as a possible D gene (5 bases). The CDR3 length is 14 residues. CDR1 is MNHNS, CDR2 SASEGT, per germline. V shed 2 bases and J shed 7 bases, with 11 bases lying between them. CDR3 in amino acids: CASSERDWGEKLFF. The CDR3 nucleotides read TGTGCCAGCAGTGAAAGGGACTGGGGTGAAAAACTGTTTTTT.

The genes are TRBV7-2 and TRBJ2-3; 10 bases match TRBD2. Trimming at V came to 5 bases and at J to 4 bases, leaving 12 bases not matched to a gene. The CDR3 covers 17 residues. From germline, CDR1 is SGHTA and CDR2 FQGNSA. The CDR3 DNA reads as TGTGCCAGCAGCATCGTACTAGCGGGAAGAGTGGCAGATACGCAGTATTTT. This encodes CASSIVLAGRVADTQYF.

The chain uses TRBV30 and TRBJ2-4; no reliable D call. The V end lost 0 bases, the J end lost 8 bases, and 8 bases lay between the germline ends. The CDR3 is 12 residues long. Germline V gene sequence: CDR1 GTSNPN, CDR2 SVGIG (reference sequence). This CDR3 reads CAWSVLLDIQYF. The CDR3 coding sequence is TGTGCCTGGAGTGTACTCCTAGACATTCAGTACTTC.

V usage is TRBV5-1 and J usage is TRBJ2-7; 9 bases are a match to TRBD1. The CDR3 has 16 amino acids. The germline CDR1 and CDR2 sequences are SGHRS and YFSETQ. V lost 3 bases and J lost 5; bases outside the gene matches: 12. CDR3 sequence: CASSWRPRDRDNEQYF. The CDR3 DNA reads TGCGCCAGCAGCTGGAGGCCAAGGGACAGGGACAACGAGCAGTACTTC.

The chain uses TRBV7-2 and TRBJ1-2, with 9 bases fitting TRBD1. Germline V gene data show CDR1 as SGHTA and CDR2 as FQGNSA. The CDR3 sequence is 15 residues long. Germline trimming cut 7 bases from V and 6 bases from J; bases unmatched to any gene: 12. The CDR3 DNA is TGTGCCAGCACTCAGTGGACAGGGGATATAGATGGCTACACCTTC. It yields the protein CASTQWTGDIDGYTF.

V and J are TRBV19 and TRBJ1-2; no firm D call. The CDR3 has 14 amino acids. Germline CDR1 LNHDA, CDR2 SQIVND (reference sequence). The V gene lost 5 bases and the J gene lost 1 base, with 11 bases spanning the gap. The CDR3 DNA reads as TGTGCCAGTAGTCCAACTCCGATTAACTATGGCTACACCTTC. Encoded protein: CASSPTPINYGYTF.